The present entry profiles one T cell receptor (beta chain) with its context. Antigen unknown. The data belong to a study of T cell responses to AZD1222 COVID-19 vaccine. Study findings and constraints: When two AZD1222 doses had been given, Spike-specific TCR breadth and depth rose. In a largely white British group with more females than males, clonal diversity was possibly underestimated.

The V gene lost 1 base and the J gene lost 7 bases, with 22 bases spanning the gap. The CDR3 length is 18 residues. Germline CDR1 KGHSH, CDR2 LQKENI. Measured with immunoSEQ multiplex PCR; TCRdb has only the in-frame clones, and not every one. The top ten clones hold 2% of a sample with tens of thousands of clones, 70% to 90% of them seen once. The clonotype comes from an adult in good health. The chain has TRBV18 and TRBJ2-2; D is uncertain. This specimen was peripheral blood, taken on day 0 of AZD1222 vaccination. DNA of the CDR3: TGTGCCAGCTCACCACAGCCGGCTCTAATCGCTAGGAACGGGGAGCTGTTTTTT. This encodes CASSPQPALIARNGELFF. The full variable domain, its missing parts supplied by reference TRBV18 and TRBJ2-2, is NAGVMQNPRHLVRRRGQEARLRCSPMKGHSHVYWYRQLPEEGLKFMVYLQKENIIDESGMPKERFSAEFPKEGPSILRIQQVVRGDSAAYFCASSPQPALIARNGELFFGEGSRLTVL.